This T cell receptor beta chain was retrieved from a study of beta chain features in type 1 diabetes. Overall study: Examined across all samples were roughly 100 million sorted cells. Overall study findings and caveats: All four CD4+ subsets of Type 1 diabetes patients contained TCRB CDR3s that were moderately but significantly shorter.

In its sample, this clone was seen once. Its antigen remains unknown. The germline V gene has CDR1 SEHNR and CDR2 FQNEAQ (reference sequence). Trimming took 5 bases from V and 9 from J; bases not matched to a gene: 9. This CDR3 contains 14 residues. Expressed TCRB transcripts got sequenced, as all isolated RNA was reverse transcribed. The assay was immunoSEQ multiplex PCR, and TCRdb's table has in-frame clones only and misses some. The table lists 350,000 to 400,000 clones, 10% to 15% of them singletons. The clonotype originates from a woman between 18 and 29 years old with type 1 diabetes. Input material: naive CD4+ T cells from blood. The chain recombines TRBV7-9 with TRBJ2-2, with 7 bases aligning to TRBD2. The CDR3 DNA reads TGTGCCAGCAGCCCATCGGGACTATTTAGGGAGCTGTTTTTT. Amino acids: CASSPSGLFRELFF.